The present T cell receptor beta chain was sequenced within a study of cytomegalovirus exposure and HLA in healthy donors. Primers for the PCR totalled 60 Vbeta and 13 Jbeta. Data came from immunoSEQ multiplex PCR; TCRdb stores just in-frame clones and leaves some out. The data show roughly 100,000 clones, approximately 80% seen once. Germline V gives CDR1 LNHDA, CDR2 SQIVND (reference sequence). The CDR3 is 14 amino acids. Trimming took 8 bases from V and 0 from J, leaving 11 bases between them. Sequencing was carried out using PBMCs. The receptor was derived from a male donor in good health and CMV-seronegative. This sequence joins TRBV19 and TRBJ1-5, with D maybe TRBD1 (5 bases). The CDR3 region has the DNA TGTGCCAGTGTGGGACTTCCTAGCAATCAGCCCCAGCATTTT. It yields the protein CASVGLPSNQPQHF.